This T cell receptor (beta chain) was sequenced during a study of blood T cell repertoires in COVID-19 (dated by TCRdb to 2020 to 2021). Study-level background: Samples covering the acute and convalescent phases of COVID-19 were provided by collaborators in the United States, Italy and Spain. The prospective study material was composed of cDNA or gDNA derived from T cells, B-cell-depleted T cells, or PBMCs. The dataset comprised deeply sampled blood TCRbeta repertoires from subjects exposed to, actively infected with, or recovered from COVID-19. A freely available public database, intended as a resource for researchers studying the immune response to SARS-CoV-2, is where the repertoires were released. Samples came from the ongoing ImmuneRACE study (first 160 participants) plus 1,254 subjects from 6 global collaborators. Nearly every sample came with metadata listing a de-identified subject ID, COVID-19 status, age in years and sex. Where HLA class I and class II types were available, the types were taken from metadata supplied by the sample provider, not from assay-based typing. On the study overall, not on this receptor specifically: The quantity of clinical and demographic metadata differed by source and by participant and was supplied without curation.

With respect to this clone: Which antigen it targets is not known. Nothing much larger sits one base from this clone, and base qualities are not available.

The immunoSEQ Assay, a bias-controlled multiplex PCR, was used to amplify TCRbeta CDR3 regions from genomic DNA. As for the authors' bioinformatics: The number of nucleated cells in each sample was estimated by amplification of reference gene primers within the assay. Sequence reads were collapsed and filtered to measure the absolute abundance of every unique TCRbeta CDR3 rearrangement. For each sample, productive Simpson clonality was calculated by taking the square root of Simpson's diversity index across productive rearrangements. The source is immuneACCESS, and TCRdb retained only in-frame sequences with V and J called. Part of the clones is not carried over; for the studies checked, unresolved V genes explain less than half of this, and the remainder is unexplained. The V and J calls and clone size were taken over from that table, and D and trimming were inferred from the DNA. This sample has around 74,000 clones in its table, and roughly 87% of those were observed once. Approximately 8.3% of the sample lies in the top ten.

Between the V and J ends, shortened by 2 bases and 8 bases respectively, the junction contains 13 bases. The germline V gene (reference sequence) specifies SGHAT as CDR1 and FQDESV as CDR2. There are 15 amino acids in the CDR3, from cysteine to phenylalanine inclusive. Here the CDR3 DNA is all that survives: 45 bases in frame from base 1. Whole blood was collected in K2EDTA tubes by collaborating institutions according to the institutions' own protocols. For TCRbeta analysis, collaborators shipped samples in one of three forms: frozen whole blood, isolated PBMCs, or DNA extracted from either of those sample types.

This clonotype was obtained from a man younger than 45 with acute or convalescent COVID-19. The sequence is built from TRBV11-1 and TRBJ1-6; no confident D gene assignment can be made. The sample consisted of peripheral blood. The DNA sequence reads TGTGCCAGCAGCTTACAACGGTCGTCTCATTCACCCCTCCACTTT. Its coded protein is CASSLQRSSHSPLHF.